This is a list of T cell receptor beta chains from one sample in a study of blood T cell repertoires in COVID-19. Sequenced by immunoSEQ multiplex PCR; TCRdb stores in-frame clones only, minus some. The top ten hold approximately 2.1% of the sample, which has 380,000 or so clones, 88% seen once. Sequencing input: PBMCs or T cells enriched from blood (not recorded which). These receptors came from a woman in her forties with acute COVID-19. CDR3s include the opening cysteine and the closing phenylalanine or tryptophan. The D gene is left open where the match is weak.

V gene	D gene	J gene	CDR3 protein
TRBV12-3/TRBV12-4	-	TRBJ1-5	CASSSGQPQHF
TRBV27	-	TRBJ1-5	CASSLPGRPQHF
TRBV5-5	-	TRBJ2-5	CASSEEQGWETQYF
TRBV7-9	-	TRBJ1-5	CASGQDNQPQHF
TRBV10-3	TRBD1	TRBJ1-4	CATATGVEKLFF
TRBV5-1	-	TRBJ2-7	CASSLEASGAYEQYF
TRBV5-1	TRBD2	TRBJ2-3	CASSLAGGSHTQYF
TRBV5-1	TRBD2	TRBJ2-3	CASSTRSGVGADTQYF
TRBV11-2	TRBD1	TRBJ2-7	CASSHGLFPGQGRTYEQYF
TRBV10-2	-	TRBJ2-1	CASSAHNEQFF
TRBV29-1	-	TRBJ1-2	CSVEGQSSYGYTF